These 32 T cell receptor beta chains were sequenced from one sample in a study of control samples from healthy donors and cancer patients. Profiled with immunoSEQ multiplex PCR; TCRdb holds only in-frame clones, not every one. The sample has some 71,000 clones; roughly 86% are singletons. Material for sequencing was PBMCs. Receptors originate from a man aged 55 to 70 with lung cancer.

This clone was counted a single time. CDR3 region: CASSFPTGLMTDTQYF. The CDR3 DNA is TGTGCCAGCAGCTTCCCGACAGGGTTGATGACAGATACGCAGTATTTT. The rearrangement links TRBV11-3 to TRBJ2-3; the match to TRBD1 covers 7 bases. The CDR3 runs 16 residues. Germline lookup yields CDR1 SGHNT and CDR2 YENEEA. Germline trimming cut 3 bases from V and 3 bases from J; bases unmatched to any gene: 9.

In nucleotides, the CDR3 is TGTGCCAGCTCACCCTACAGGGGTGGCACTGAAGCTTTCTTT. Amino acids: CASSPYRGGTEAFF. The rearrangement links TRBV18 to TRBJ1-1, with 7 bases fitting TRBD1. V shed 3 bases and J 4 bases; nucleotides not matched to a gene: 5. CDR1 KGHSH and CDR2 LQKENI come from the germline V gene. The CDR3 is 14 residues long. The full variable domain, its missing parts supplied by reference TRBV18 and TRBJ1-1, is NAGVMQNPRHLVRRRGQEARLRCSPMKGHSHVYWYRQLPEEGLKFMVYLQKENIIDESGMPKERFSAEFPKEGPSILRIQQVVRGDSAAYFCASSPYRGGTEAFFGQGTRLTVV.

The chain is built from TRBV7-2 and TRBJ1-2, with D possibly TRBD1 on 5 matching bases. Trimming took off 2 bases at V and 4 bases at J, with 17 bases between the two ends. This CDR3 has 16 residues. Germline lookup yields CDR1 SGHTA and CDR2 FQGNSA. The DNA for the CDR3 is TGTGCCAGCAGCTTATCAGGAGATAATGGGGCCTATGGCTACACCTTC. Residues: CASSLSGDNGAYGYTF.

The chain links TRBV3-1 (or the pseudogene TRBV3-2) to TRBJ1-5; D is uncertain. The CDR3 loop spans 13 amino acids. Per the germline V gene, CDR1 is LGHDT and CDR2 is YNNKEL (reference sequence). Trimming left V 3 bases short and J 0 bases short, with 3 bases between. The CDR3 nucleotides read TGTGCCAGCAGCCAGTTTAGCAATCAGCCCCAGCATTTT. Amino acid sequence: CASSQFSNQPQHF.

The genes are TRBV7-6 and TRBJ1-1; D not resolved. The CDR3 loop spans 15 amino acids. Trimming removed 4 bases from V and 4 bases from J, with 16 bases in between. Germline V gives CDR1 SGHVS, CDR2 FNYEAQ. The CDR3 here is CASSSPGPGSTEAFF. As DNA, the CDR3 is TGTGCCAGCAGCTCCCCCGGGCCGGGCTCCACTGAAGCTTTCTTT.

J is TRBJ1-1 and V is TRBV4-1; D not resolved. The CDR3 is made up of 13 amino acids. Germline V gene data show CDR1 as MGHRA and CDR2 as YSYEKL. The V gene lost 4 bases and the J gene lost 5 bases, with 11 bases spanning the gap. CDR3 bases: TGCGCCAGCAGCCCACGGAAAGAGACTGAAGCTTTCTTT. Residues: CASSPRKETEAFF.

The V and J genes are TRBV4-2 and TRBJ2-7; 11 bases fit TRBD2. V lost 0 bases, J lost 3 bases, and 4 bases stayed unmatched. Germline CDR1 is LGHNA and CDR2 is YNFKEQ. The CDR3 runs to 16 residues. DNA for the CDR3: TGTGCCAGCAGCCAAGACGCTAGCGGGGGGTTCTACGAGCAGTACTTC. It codes for CASSQDASGGFYEQYF.

This clone was picked up one time. The chain employs TRBV5-1 and TRBJ1-1, with TRBD1 matching 7 bases. The germline V gene has CDR1 SGHRS and CDR2 YFSETQ. The CDR3 has 14 residues. The V and J ends lost 4 bases and 0 bases, in that order; junction bases with no gene match: 3. This CDR3 is CASSAQGVNTEAFF. In DNA form, the CDR3 reads TGCGCCAGCAGCGCTCAGGGGGTGAACACTGAAGCTTTCTTT.

This rearrangement joins TRBV20-1 to TRBJ2-7; D may be TRBD1 (8 bases). The V and J ends lost 3 bases and 3 bases respectively, with 21 bases between them. This CDR3 has 16 amino acids. Germline V gene data show CDR1 as DFQATT and CDR2 as SNEGSKA (reference sequence). CDR3 DNA sequence: TGCAGTGCTAGTAGCGGGTCACAGGGGGAGGTCTACGAGCAGTACTTC. Translation gives CSASSGSQGEVYEQYF.

V and J are TRBV7-6 and TRBJ1-1; 9 positions agree with TRBD1. The CDR3 covers 15 residues. Germline V gives CDR1 SGHVS, CDR2 FNYEAQ. V shed 4 bases and J 4 bases; nucleotides not matched to a gene: 7. The CDR3: CASSSRRDRVTEAFF. The CDR3 nucleotides are TGTGCCAGCAGCTCCCGCCGGGACAGGGTCACTGAAGCTTTCTTT. Full variable domain (remainder filled in from reference TRBV7-6 and TRBJ1-1): GAGVSQSPRYKVTKRGQDVALRCDPISGHVSLYWYRQALGQGPEFLTYFNYEAQQDKSGLPNDRFSAERPEGSISTLTIQRTEQRDSAMYRCASSSRRDRVTEAFFGQGTRLTVV.

The genes are TRBV20-1 and TRBJ1-2, with 7 bases matching TRBD1. Losses at the gene ends were 3 bases for V and 9 bases for J; bases not matched to a gene: 13. Germline V CDR1 and CDR2: DFQATT, SNEGSKA (reference sequence). This CDR3 has 14 amino acids. CDR3 bases: TGCAGTGCTAGTGCACAGGGGATCAGTGGGAGCTACACCTTC. It specifies CSASAQGISGSYTF.

This clone was detected a few times. This sequence joins TRBV29-1 and TRBJ2-7; D may be TRBD2 (6 bases). The CDR3 has 14 residues. In germline, CDR1 is SQVTM, CDR2 ANQGSEA. V was cut by 3 bases and J by 1 base, with 13 bases left in between. The CDR3 DNA is TGCAGCGTTGATGGCCTGGAGGGTTCCTACGAGCAGTACTTC. It encodes CSVDGLEGSYEQYF.

The genes are TRBV6-5 and TRBJ2-3, with 9 nucleotides matching TRBD2. CDR1 is MNHEY and CDR2 is SVGAGI in the germline V gene. V shed 2 bases, J shed 6 bases, and the junction held 9 bases outside the gene matches. The CDR3 totals 16 residues. CDR3 residues: CASSYGRGGHFDTQYF. CDR3 coding DNA: TGTGCCAGCAGTTACGGGCGGGGGGGGCACTTTGATACGCAGTATTTT.

This rearrangement joins TRBV11-2 to TRBJ2-7; D perhaps matches TRBD2 (6 bases). Trimming shortened V by 1 base and J by 3 bases, and 10 bases separated the two germline ends. CDR1 SGHAT and CDR2 FQNNGV come from the germline V gene. The CDR3 is made up of 14 amino acids. As DNA, the CDR3 is TGTGCCAGCAGCTTAGTGGGGGGAATCTACGAGCAGTACTTC. It encodes CASSLVGGIYEQYF. Based on the CDR3 plus reference TRBV11-2 and TRBJ2-7, the full variable domain is EAGVAQSPRYKIIEKRQSVAFWCNPISGHATLYWYQQILGQGPKLLIQFQNNGVVDDSQLPKDRFSAERLKGVDSTLKIQPAKLEDSAVYLCASSLVGGIYEQYFGPGTRLTVT.

The chain couples TRBV5-1 to TRBJ2-1; 8 nucleotides agree with TRBD1. Per germline, CDR1 SGHRS and CDR2 YFSETQ. V was clipped by 1 base and J by 5 bases; unmatched bases: 2. The length of the CDR3 is 14 residues. The DNA for the CDR3 is TGCGCCAGCAGCTTGCAGGGGGCTGACAATGAGCAGTTCTTC. It codes for CASSLQGADNEQFF.

This chain uses TRBV7-9 with TRBJ2-3; 14 bases are a match to TRBD2. Germline-derived CDR1 and CDR2 are SEHNR and FQNEAQ (reference sequence). The CDR3 totals 14 residues. Trimming cost V 10 bases and J 7 bases; bases outside gene matches: 7. The CDR3 here is CATEGLAGENTQYF. CDR3 nucleotide sequence: TGTGCCACCGAGGGACTAGCGGGGGAAAATACGCAGTATTTT. Complete variable domain (other parts from reference TRBV7-9 and TRBJ2-3): DTGVSQNPRHKITKRGQNVTFRCDPISEHNRLYWYRQTLGQGPEFLTYFQNEAQLEKSRLLSDRFSAERPKGSFSTLEIQRTEQGDSAMYLCATEGLAGENTQYFGPGTRLTVL.

This clone appeared once. The chain joins TRBV24-1 to TRBJ2-5; a weak D match, TRBD1 (6 bases). Germline V CDR1 and CDR2: KGHDR, SFDVKD. This CDR3 has 15 residues. With 4 bases removed from V and 4 bases from J, the gap between germline ends came to 15 bases. CDR3 DNA sequence: TGTGCCACCAGTGACCCCCAGACAGGCGGAGAGACCCAGTACTTC. It translates to CATSDPQTGGETQYF.

This CDR3 reads CASSESRDPRPYEQYV. CDR3 DNA: TGCGCCAGCAGTGAGTCTAGGGATCCCCGGCCCTACGAGCAGTACGTC. This chain connects TRBV10-2 to TRBJ2-7; D is unclear. The CDR3 covers 16 residues. The V end was cut by 0 bases, the J end by 2 bases, with 14 bases between. Looked up from germline, CDR1 is WSHSY and CDR2 is SAAADI.

The genes are TRBV2 and TRBJ2-5; D remains ambiguous. Germline lookup yields CDR1 SNHLY and CDR2 FYNNEI. V shed 6 bases and J shed 4 bases, with 9 bases lying between them. CDR3 length equals 12 residues. CDR3 sequence reads: CASSPSGETQYF. In DNA, the CDR3 is TGTGCCAGCAGCCCATCGGGAGAGACCCAGTACTTC.

The chain couples TRBV29-1 to TRBJ1-2; TRBD1 is a possible D gene (6 bases). The germline V gene has CDR1 SQVTM and CDR2 ANQGSEA. This CDR3 has 13 amino acids. V gave up 5 bases and J gave up 8 bases, with 18 bases separating them. The CDR3 loop reads CSVSVWGAKGYTF. CDR3 bases: TGCAGCGTTTCCGTTTGGGGGGCTAAGGGCTACACCTTC.

The chain combines TRBV5-1 with TRBJ1-5; D is possibly TRBD1 (5 bases). Germline-derived CDR1 and CDR2 are SGHRS and YFSETQ. This CDR3 is 15 amino acids long. Trimming shortened V by 0 bases and J by 5 bases, and 12 bases separated the two germline ends. The CDR3, as DNA: TGCGCCAGCAGCTTGGACCCCTCGGGGGATCAGCCCCAGCATTTT. It codes for CASSLDPSGDQPQHF.

The chain has TRBV28 and TRBJ1-2, with TRBD1 matching over 9 bases. The germline CDR1 and CDR2 sequences are MDHEN and SYDVKM. V gave up 3 bases and J gave up 8 bases; unmatched junction bases: 7. The CDR3 extends over 14 amino acids. The CDR3 DNA reads as TGTGCCAGCAGTTTGTCCGGGACAGGGAAAGGCTACACCTTC. As protein: CASSLSGTGKGYTF.

This rearrangement joins TRBV6-2 or TRBV6-3 to TRBJ2-7; the match to TRBD2 covers 8 bases. V shed 5 bases, J shed 0 bases, and the junction held 9 bases outside the gene matches. The germline CDR1 and CDR2 sequences are MNHEY and SVGEGT. CDR3 length: 16 amino acids. As DNA, the CDR3 is TGTGCCAGCAGTGGAAGGGGCGGGGGGAGCTCCTACGAGCAGTACTTC. It is translated as CASSGRGGGSSYEQYF.

The chain couples TRBV18 to TRBJ1-1; 9 bases align to TRBD1. V lost 4 bases and J lost 0; bases outside the gene matches: 9. The CDR3 is made up of 17 amino acids. CDR1 and CDR2 from the germline V gene are KGHSH and LQKENI. The CDR3 DNA is TGTGCCAGCTCACTGTATGCTGGACAGGGGTTGAACACTGAAGCTTTCTTT. This translates into CASSLYAGQGLNTEAFF.

The chain joins TRBV3-1 (or the pseudogene TRBV3-2) to TRBJ1-4; D gene uncertain. This CDR3 has 13 amino acids. Germline V lookup: CDR1 LGHDT, CDR2 YNNKEL (reference sequence). Deletions cut 4 bases from V and 8 bases from J, with 11 bases between. In DNA, the CDR3 is TGTGCCAGCAGCCCCTCCCAGCGAGAAAAACTGTTTTTT. Translated: CASSPSQREKLFF.

The chain recombines TRBV6-2 or TRBV6-3 with TRBJ1-2, with no clear D. In germline, CDR1 is MNHEY, CDR2 SVGEGT. The CDR3 has 13 residues. V lost 6 bases and J 4 bases, leaving 12 bases between the germline ends. The CDR3 loop is CASSRLIVYGYTF. In DNA form, the CDR3 reads TGTGCCAGCAGCCGACTGATCGTCTATGGCTACACCTTC.

In this sample, this clone turned up a few times. CDR3 region: CASSLVGELQPQHF. CDR3 nucleotides: TGTGCCAGCAGCTTAGTTGGGGAGCTACAGCCCCAGCATTTT. The chain carries TRBV7-9 and TRBJ1-5, with no clear D. The germline V gene encodes CDR1 SEHNR and CDR2 FQNEAQ (reference sequence). V gave up 1 base and J gave up 7 bases, with 11 bases separating them. The CDR3 spans 14 residues.

This chain connects TRBV5-5 to TRBJ2-5, with a weak D call TRBD2 (6 bases). Germline CDR1 and CDR2: SGHKS and YYEKEE (reference sequence). Trimming stripped 3 bases from V and 1 base from J, with 13 bases between. The CDR3 has 15 residues. DNA for the CDR3: TGTGCCAGCAGCTCGGCGGGGCAGCCCCAAGAGACCCAGTACTTC. Protein: CASSSAGQPQETQYF. Looking up the rest from reference TRBV5-5 and TRBJ2-5 gives the full variable domain: DAGVTQSPTHLIKTRGQQVTLRCSPISGHKSVSWYQQVLGQGPQFIFQYYEKEERGRGNFPDRFSARQFPNYSSELNVNALLLGDSALYLCASSSAGQPQETQYFGPGTRLLVL.

Only one count was recorded for this clone. The V gene is TRBV6-6, the J gene TRBJ1-1; tentative D call: TRBD1 (5 bases). The length of the CDR3 is 15 residues. Germline V CDR1 and CDR2: MNHNY, SVGAGI (reference sequence). V shed 2 bases and J shed 2 bases, with 12 bases lying between them. CDR3 coding DNA: TGTGCCAGCAGTTACGGGGGTGCGTTAAACACTGAAGCTTTCTTT. Protein product: CASSYGGALNTEAFF.

The rearrangement joins TRBV18 to TRBJ2-1, with 9 bases that match TRBD2. The CDR3 is 16 residues long. The ends lost 4 bases at V and 3 bases at J; junction bases unmatched: 7. Germline CDR1 is KGHSH and CDR2 is LQKENI. CDR3 coding DNA: TGTGCCAGCTCACAAACGTCTAGCGGGGACTACAATGAGCAGTTCTTC. Protein: CASSQTSSGDYNEQFF.

In its sample, this clone was seen a few times. This chain uses TRBV14 with TRBJ2-2, with D possibly being TRBD1 (5 bases). V was cut by 4 bases and J by 4 bases, with 10 bases left in between. Germline CDR1 reads SGHDN; CDR2 reads FVKESK. CDR3 size: 14 residues. The CDR3 DNA sequence: TGTGCCAGCAGCCGACAGATCCTCACCGGGGAGCTGTTTTTT. As protein: CASSRQILTGELFF.

CDR3 DNA: TGCGCCAGCACCGATCGACGGAATTCGAACACCGGGGAGCTGTTTTTT. Protein: CASTDRRNSNTGELFF. V gene TRBV5-1 combines with J gene TRBJ2-2; D gene uncertain. Germline V gives CDR1 SGHRS, CDR2 YFSETQ. Trimming shortened V by 6 bases and J by 0 bases, and 15 bases separated the two germline ends. This CDR3 is 16 amino acids long.